This T cell receptor beta chain was found in a study of blood T cell repertoires in COVID-19. Study-wide background: PBMCs, B-cell-depleted T cells, or T cells provided the cDNA or gDNA that made up the material.

After removal of 0 bases from V and 1 base from J, the junction contained 4 bases not matched to a gene. This CDR3 contains 16 residues. From germline, CDR1 is SGHRS and CDR2 YFSETQ. Produced via immunoSEQ multiplex PCR; TCRdb's table is partial and in-frame only. The sample records hundreds of thousands of clones, around 90% being singletons. The chain links TRBV5-1 to TRBJ1-5, with 7 bases identical to TRBD1. The sequenced sample was peripheral blood. This receptor was taken from a young man with COVID-19, enrolled during active disease. CDR3 sequence (DNA): TGCGCCAGCAGCTTGGGAGACAGGGAGAGCAATCAGCCCCAGCATTTT. It codes for CASSLGDRESNQPQHF.